Detailed here is one T cell receptor (beta chain). This record comes from a study of T cell responses to AZD1222 COVID-19 vaccine. The germline CDR1 and CDR2 sequences are MNHEY and SVGAGI. With V trimmed by 7 bases and J by 7 bases, 11 bases remained unmatched. The CDR3 spans 15 residues. Clones were read by immunoSEQ multiplex PCR, and TCRdb kept only the in-frame ones, dropping some. The data contain some 180,000 clones, 80% to 95% of them singletons. This clonotype was obtained from an adult in good health. The V call is TRBV6-5, the J call TRBJ2-7, with 12 bases matching TRBD2. Sequenced material: peripheral blood, taken on day 0 of AZD1222 vaccination. The CDR3 DNA reads TGTGCCAGCACGGAAGGACTAGCGGGGTTCGGAGAGCAGTACTTC. Its translation is CASTEGLAGFGEQYF.